The following is a TCR beta chain sequence with its context. One junction end disagrees with the germline gene, perhaps due to a read error. This sample was taken from a study of blood T cell repertoires in COVID-19. Study-wide background: T cells, B-cell-depleted T cells, or PBMCs supplied cDNA or gDNA.

CDR1 SEHNR and CDR2 FQNEAQ come from the germline V gene (reference sequence). CDR3 size: 13 residues. Seattle participants joined during active infection and were tracked over time. The table came from immunoSEQ multiplex PCR; TCRdb's copy has only in-frame clones and leaves some out. The sample has roughly 160,000 clones, 80% to 90% seen once; the top ten hold 5% to 6%. The sample consisted of peripheral blood. This sequence originates from a woman aged 50 to 60 with COVID-19, enrolled during active disease. The chain is built from TRBV7-9 and TRBJ2-7; 7 bases map to TRBD2. The CDR3 DNA reads TGTGCCAGCACCTTAGCTCCGGGGGGCGAGCAGTACTTC. Residues: CASTLAPGGEQYF.